This record looks at one TCR beta chain sequence and its context. Its target is not known. These data come from a study of cytomegalovirus exposure and HLA in healthy donors. CDR1 and CDR2 from the germline V gene are SNHLY and FYNNEI. Trimming took 6 bases from V and 5 from J, leaving 16 bases between them. The CDR3 extends over 14 amino acids. Points from the study as a whole: With high specificity and sensitivity, the classifier reportedly diagnosed cytomegalovirus status. There were a few CMV-associated chains whose specificity for CMV antigens was confirmed in vitro. The study recorded some 160 TCR beta chains that were cytomegalovirus-associated.

TCRdb keeps only in-frame clones here, not all; method: immunoSEQ multiplex PCR. The sample lists under 200,000 clones; roughly nine tenths were seen once. The rearrangement joins TRBV2 to TRBJ1-2; no definite D call. This sequence was found in a woman in her thirties in good health and CMV-seronegative. Sequencing used PBMCs. The CDR3 is CASRPGPGIYGYTF. CDR3 sequence (DNA): TGTGCCAGCAGGCCCGGCCCAGGCATATATGGCTACACCTTC.